The 18 T cell receptor beta chains listed next were all sequenced from one sample in a study of blood T cell repertoires in COVID-19. Profiled with immunoSEQ multiplex PCR; TCRdb holds only in-frame clones, not every one. The sample lists roughly 200,000 clones, approximately 90% occurring once. Input material: peripheral blood. The receptors originated from a man aged 45-65 years with COVID-19, enrolled during active disease.

The chain employs TRBV5-4 and TRBJ2-7, with 10 bases identical to TRBD1. The CDR3 contains 16 residues. The J segment lost 5 bases and the V segment lost 4 bases, leaving 12 bases of the junction unmatched. Germline CDR1 and CDR2: SGHNT and YYREEE (reference sequence). The CDR3 sequence: CASSPGRGTGDHEQYF. In nucleotides, the CDR3 is TGTGCCAGCAGCCCCGGGAGGGGGACAGGGGACCACGAGCAGTACTTC.

The chain is built from TRBV19 and TRBJ1-4; tentative D call: TRBD1 (6 bases). Between the trimmed V and J ends, which lost 3 bases and 7 bases, there was a span of 12 bases. The CDR3 is made up of 14 amino acids. Germline values: CDR1 LNHDA, CDR2 SQIVND (reference sequence). The CDR3 spells CASSIFTGTEKLFF. As DNA, the CDR3 is TGTGCCAGTAGTATTTTTACAGGGACTGAAAAACTGTTTTTT.

The chain joins TRBV3-1 (or the pseudogene TRBV3-2) to TRBJ2-7; possibly TRBD1 for D (6 bases). The CDR3 covers 15 residues. Germline CDR1 and CDR2: LGHDT and YNNKEL (reference sequence). Trimming shortened V by 0 bases and J by 2 bases, and 11 bases separated the two germline ends. The DNA for the CDR3 is TGTGCCAGCAGCCAAGACGGACAGTTTCCCTACGAGCAGTACTTC. It translates to CASSQDGQFPYEQYF.

This clone was recorded once. This chain connects TRBV10-3 to TRBJ2-7, with a tentative D call TRBD2 (5 bases). The CDR3 has 15 residues. Germline V CDR1 and CDR2: ENHRY, SYGVKD. Trimming took 0 bases from V and 1 from J, leaving 10 bases between them. The DNA for the CDR3 is TGTGCCATCAGTGAGTCTACAACTAGTTCCTACGAGCAGTACTTC. Its protein is CAISESTTSSYEQYF.

The V gene is TRBV5-6, the J gene TRBJ1-3; the match to TRBD1 covers 7 bases. With V trimmed by 5 bases and J by 0 bases, 8 bases remained unmatched. Germline-derived CDR1 and CDR2 are SGHDT and YYEEEE. CDR3 length: 16 amino acids. The CDR3: CASRETGNPSGNTIYF. The CDR3, as DNA: TGTGCCAGCAGGGAGACAGGGAACCCCTCTGGAAACACCATATATTTT.

CDR3 coding DNA: TGTGCCAGTAGTATGGCTGGGAGTGAAAAACTGTTTTTT. This codes for CASSMAGSEKLFF. This sequence joins TRBV19 and TRBJ1-4; D is undetermined. This CDR3 contains 13 residues. V was cut by 3 bases and J by 7 bases, with 9 bases left in between. Germline V lookup: CDR1 LNHDA, CDR2 SQIVND (reference sequence). Together with reference TRBV19 and TRBJ1-4, the CDR3 gives the full variable domain: DGGITQSPKYLFRKEGQNVTLSCEQNLNHDAMYWYRQDPGQGLRLIYYSQIVNDFQKGDIAEGYSVSREKKESFPLTVTSAQKNPTAFYLCASSMAGSEKLFFGSGTQLSVL.

The chain is built from TRBV7-8 and TRBJ2-7; 7 bases are a match to TRBD1. Trimming at V came to 2 bases and at J to 4 bases, leaving 11 bases not matched to a gene. This CDR3 contains 16 residues. CDR1 and CDR2 (germline): SGHVS, FQNEAQ. The CDR3 here is CASSLFTSGQLYEQYF. For the CDR3, the DNA is TGTGCCAGCAGCTTATTCACTTCGGGACAGCTGTACGAGCAGTACTTC.

The chain links TRBV7-9 to TRBJ1-1; TRBD1 agrees at 10 bases. The CDR3 contains 15 residues. Unmatched junction bases numbered 5, after V lost 0 bases and J lost 7 bases. Germline assignment: CDR1 SEHNR and CDR2 FQNEAQ (reference sequence). The CDR3 sequence is CASSLAGDRGFEAFF. The CDR3 DNA sequence: TGTGCCAGCAGCTTAGCCGGGGACAGGGGCTTTGAAGCTTTCTTT.

The CDR3 reads CASSQVDGGEQYF. Here the CDR3 DNA reads TGCGCCAGCAGCCAAGTGGACGGAGGCGAGCAGTACTTC. This rearrangement joins TRBV4-1 to TRBJ2-7; possible D gene TRBD2, 5 bases. Germline-derived CDR1 and CDR2 are MGHRA and YSYEKL. V was cut by 1 base and J by 6 bases, with 10 bases left in between. This CDR3 has 13 residues.

This chain connects TRBV5-4 to TRBJ1-2; perhaps TRBD1 as D (5 bases). The V end was cut by 1 base, the J end by 4 bases, with 14 bases between. CDR1 is SGHNT and CDR2 is YYREEE in the germline V gene (reference sequence). The CDR3 sequence is 15 residues long. The CDR3 is CASSLTSAGGYGYTF. The CDR3, as DNA: TGTGCCAGCAGCTTGACGAGCGCGGGGGGCTATGGCTACACCTTC.

The chain's CDR3 is CASSPQGAGNTIYF. In nucleotides, the CDR3 is TGTGCCAGCAGTCCGCAGGGGGCTGGAAACACCATATATTTT. The rearrangement joins TRBV27 to TRBJ1-3; 7 positions agree with TRBD1. V was pared by 5 bases and J by 2 bases, with 3 bases of the junction left unmatched. CDR1 and CDR2 from the germline V gene are MNHEY and SMNVEV (reference sequence). CDR3 length: 14 residues.

CDR3 protein: CASSSKNIPGLRNADTQYF. CDR3 DNA: TGTGCCAGCAGCTCAAAAAATATCCCGGGACTCCGTAACGCAGATACGCAGTATTTT. The rearrangement uses TRBV7-9 and TRBJ2-3; TRBD2 might be the D (6 bases). Germline V CDR1 and CDR2: SEHNR, FQNEAQ (reference sequence). The germline V and J ends were trimmed by 4 bases and 4 bases, with 27 bases remaining between them. The length of the CDR3 is 19 residues.

The chain couples TRBV4-2 to TRBJ2-1; 8 nucleotides line up with TRBD1. This CDR3 comprises 15 residues. Germline V gives CDR1 LGHNA, CDR2 YNFKEQ. With 1 base clipped from V and 8 bases from J, the junction kept 7 bases outside the gene matches. The CDR3 DNA is TGTGCCAGCAGCCAAGTCTTGGACAGGGTCCATGAGCAGTTCTTC. It codes for CASSQVLDRVHEQFF.

The chain couples TRBV6-2 or TRBV6-3 to TRBJ2-1; a possible D gene is TRBD2 (6 bases). Germline V gene lookup returns CDR1 MNHEY and CDR2 SVGEGT. The V and J ends lost 0 bases and 3 bases respectively, with 9 bases between them. CDR3 length: 15 residues. CDR3 nucleotide sequence: TGTGCCAGCAGTTACTCCGGGACTTTCTACAATGAGCAGTTCTTC. Translation gives CASSYSGTFYNEQFF.

The chain couples TRBV28 to TRBJ1-4; 9 nucleotides align to TRBD1. The J segment lost 8 bases and the V segment lost 5 bases, leaving 9 bases of the junction unmatched. The CDR3 has 15 residues. Germline CDR1 and CDR2: MDHEN and SYDVKM. The CDR3 nucleotides are TGTGCCAGCAGTCCACCGGGACAGGGAGGAGAAAAACTGTTTTTT. It translates to CASSPPGQGGEKLFF.

The chain links TRBV5-4 to TRBJ2-7; a weak D match, TRBD1 (6 bases). V was pared by 3 bases and J by 3 bases, with 13 bases between. The CDR3 sequence is 14 residues long. Per germline, CDR1 SGHNT and CDR2 YYREEE (reference sequence). The CDR3 sequence: CASSSKTGSYEQYF. CDR3 nucleotides: TGTGCCAGCAGCTCCAAGACAGGAAGCTACGAGCAGTACTTC.

This clone was found once. The chain carries TRBV18 and TRBJ2-5, with 12 bases aligning to TRBD2. Germline assignment: CDR1 KGHSH and CDR2 LQKENI. Losses at the gene ends were 5 bases for V and 7 bases for J; bases not matched to a gene: 2. This CDR3 contains 13 residues. The CDR3 DNA reads TGTGCCAGCTCATCGGGACTAGCGGGGACCCAGTACTTC. Amino acids: CASSSGLAGTQYF. The full variable domain, with the rest looked up from reference TRBV18 and TRBJ2-5, is NAGVMQNPRHLVRRRGQEARLRCSPMKGHSHVYWYRQLPEEGLKFMVYLQKENIIDESGMPKERFSAEFPKEGPSILRIQQVVRGDSAAYFCASSSGLAGTQYFGPGTRLLVL.

This chain joins TRBV10-3 and TRBJ2-7; 8 nucleotides match TRBD1. Germline V CDR1 and CDR2: ENHRY, SYGVKD. V lost 7 bases and J lost 5; bases outside the gene matches: 7. This CDR3 is built from 13 residues. The DNA of the CDR3 is TGTGCCATCACCCGGTCAGGGGGCGACGAGCAGTACTTC. Encoded protein: CAITRSGGDEQYF.